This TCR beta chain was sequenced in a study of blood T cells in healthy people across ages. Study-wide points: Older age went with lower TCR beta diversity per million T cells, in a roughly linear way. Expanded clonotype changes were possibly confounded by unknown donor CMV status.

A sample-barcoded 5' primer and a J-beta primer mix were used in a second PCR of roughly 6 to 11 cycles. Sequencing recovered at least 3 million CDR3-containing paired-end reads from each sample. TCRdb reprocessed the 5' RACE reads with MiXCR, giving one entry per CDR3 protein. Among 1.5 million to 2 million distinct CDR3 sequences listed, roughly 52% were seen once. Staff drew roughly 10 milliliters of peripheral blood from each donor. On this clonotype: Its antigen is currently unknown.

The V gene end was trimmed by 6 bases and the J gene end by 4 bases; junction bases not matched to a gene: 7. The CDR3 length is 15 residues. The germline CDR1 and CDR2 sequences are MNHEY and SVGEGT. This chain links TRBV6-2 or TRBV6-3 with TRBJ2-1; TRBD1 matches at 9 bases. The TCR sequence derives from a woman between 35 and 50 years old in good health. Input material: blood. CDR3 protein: CASRYAGTGYNEQFF. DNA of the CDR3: TGTGCCAGCAGATACGCCGGGACAGGGTACAATGAGCAGTTCTTC.